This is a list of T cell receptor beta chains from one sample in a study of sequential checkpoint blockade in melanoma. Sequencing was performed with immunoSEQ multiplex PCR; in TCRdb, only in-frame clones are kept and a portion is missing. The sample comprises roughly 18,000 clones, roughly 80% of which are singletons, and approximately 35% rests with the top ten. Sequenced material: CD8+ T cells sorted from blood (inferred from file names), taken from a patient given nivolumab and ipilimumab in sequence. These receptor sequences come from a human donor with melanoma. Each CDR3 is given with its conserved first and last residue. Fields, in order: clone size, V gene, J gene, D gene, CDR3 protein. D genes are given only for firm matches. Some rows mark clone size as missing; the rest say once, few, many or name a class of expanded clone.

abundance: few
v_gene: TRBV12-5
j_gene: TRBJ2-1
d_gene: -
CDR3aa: CASGYHGNEQFF

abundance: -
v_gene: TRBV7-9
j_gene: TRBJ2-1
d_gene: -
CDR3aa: CASSTIGRDLYNEQFF

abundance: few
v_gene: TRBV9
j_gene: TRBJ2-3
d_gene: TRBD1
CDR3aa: CASSAGQGPDTQYF

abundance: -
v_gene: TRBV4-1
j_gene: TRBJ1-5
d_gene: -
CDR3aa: CASSQDTTGFGNQPQHF

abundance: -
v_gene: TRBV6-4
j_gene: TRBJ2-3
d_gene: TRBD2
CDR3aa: CASSDSFSSGGTDTQYF

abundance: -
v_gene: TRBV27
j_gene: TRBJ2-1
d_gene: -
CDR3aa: CASSSSGMANEQFF

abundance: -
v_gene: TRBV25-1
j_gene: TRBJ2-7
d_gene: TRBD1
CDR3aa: CASRHPGGAYEQYF

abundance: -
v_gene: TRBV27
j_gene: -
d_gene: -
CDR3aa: CASSLGQTYEQYF

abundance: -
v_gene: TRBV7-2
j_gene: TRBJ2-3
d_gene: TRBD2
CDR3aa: CASSPSGRASRGTDTQYF

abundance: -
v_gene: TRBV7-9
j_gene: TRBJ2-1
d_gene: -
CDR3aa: CASSAPRGSYNEQFF

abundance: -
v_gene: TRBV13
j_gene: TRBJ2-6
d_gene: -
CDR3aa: CASSLGLRPTGANVLTF

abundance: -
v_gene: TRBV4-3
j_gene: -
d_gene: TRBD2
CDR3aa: CASSQELLAGAYEQYF

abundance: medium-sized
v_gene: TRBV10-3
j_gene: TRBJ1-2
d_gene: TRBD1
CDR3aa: CATHPQTGWDGYTF

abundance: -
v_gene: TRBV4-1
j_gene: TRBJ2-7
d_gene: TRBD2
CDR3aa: CASSQTSGTYEQYF

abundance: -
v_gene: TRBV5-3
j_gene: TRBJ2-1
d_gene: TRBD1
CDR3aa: CARSYTTGTGGMDEQFF

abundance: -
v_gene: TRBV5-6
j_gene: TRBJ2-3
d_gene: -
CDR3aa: CASSEYALGVSTDTQYF

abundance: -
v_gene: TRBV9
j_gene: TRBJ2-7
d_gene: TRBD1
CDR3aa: CASSVGTGGGYEQYF

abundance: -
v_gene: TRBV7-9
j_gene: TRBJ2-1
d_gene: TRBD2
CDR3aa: CASSNRAGLNENEQFF

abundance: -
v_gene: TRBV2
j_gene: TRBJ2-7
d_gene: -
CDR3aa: CASSQSYEQYF

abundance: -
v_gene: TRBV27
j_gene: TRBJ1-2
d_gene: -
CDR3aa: CASSFSGYYGYTF

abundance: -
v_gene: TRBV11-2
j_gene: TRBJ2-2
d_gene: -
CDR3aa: CASSLFSAGPNTGELFF

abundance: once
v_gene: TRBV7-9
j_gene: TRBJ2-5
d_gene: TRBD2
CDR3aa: CASAGVEETQYF

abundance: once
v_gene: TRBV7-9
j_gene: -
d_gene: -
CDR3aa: CASSSGLHQYEQYF

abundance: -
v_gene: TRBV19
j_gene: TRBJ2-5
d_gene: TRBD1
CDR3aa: CASSPGGWEAETQYF

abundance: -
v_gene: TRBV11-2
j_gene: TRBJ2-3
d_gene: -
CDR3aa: CASSPGSDTDTQYF

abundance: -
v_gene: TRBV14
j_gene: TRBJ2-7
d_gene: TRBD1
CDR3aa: CASSRIDRVEQYF

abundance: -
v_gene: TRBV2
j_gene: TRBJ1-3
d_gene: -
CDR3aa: CASSIPDSSSGNTIYF

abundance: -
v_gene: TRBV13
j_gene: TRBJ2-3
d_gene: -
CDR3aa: CASSLVETGHDTQYF

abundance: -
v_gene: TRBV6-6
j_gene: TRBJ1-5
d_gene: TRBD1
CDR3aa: CASSPWDSREPQHF

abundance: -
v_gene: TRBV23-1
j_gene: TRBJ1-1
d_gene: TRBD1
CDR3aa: CASSRPGQGWTEAFF

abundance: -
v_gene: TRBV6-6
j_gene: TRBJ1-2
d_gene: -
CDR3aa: CASSYSTRDHYGYTF

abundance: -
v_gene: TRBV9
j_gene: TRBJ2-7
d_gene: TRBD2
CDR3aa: CASSVGLAEYEQYF

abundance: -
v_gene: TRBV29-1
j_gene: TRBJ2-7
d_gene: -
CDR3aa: CSVEASLEQYF

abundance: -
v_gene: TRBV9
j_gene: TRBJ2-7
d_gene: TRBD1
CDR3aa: CASSEETGKVNEQYF